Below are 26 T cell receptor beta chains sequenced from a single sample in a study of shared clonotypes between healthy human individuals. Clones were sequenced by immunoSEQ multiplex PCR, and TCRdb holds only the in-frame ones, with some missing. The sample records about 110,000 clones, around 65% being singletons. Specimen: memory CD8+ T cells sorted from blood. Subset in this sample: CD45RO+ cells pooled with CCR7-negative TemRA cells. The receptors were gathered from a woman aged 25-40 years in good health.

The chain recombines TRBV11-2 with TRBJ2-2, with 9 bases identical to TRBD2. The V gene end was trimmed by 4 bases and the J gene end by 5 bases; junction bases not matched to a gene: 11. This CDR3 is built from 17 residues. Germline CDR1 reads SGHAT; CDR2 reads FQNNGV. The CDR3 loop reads CASSSRRGLARTGELFF. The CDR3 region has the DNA TGTGCCAGCAGCTCCAGAAGAGGACTAGCGCGAACCGGGGAGCTGTTTTTT.

The CDR3 nucleotides are TGTGCCAGCAGCCCCTTAGTCCAGGGCCCCGGAAATCAGCCCCAGCATTTT. Amino acids: CASSPLVQGPGNQPQHF. V and J are TRBV7-8 and TRBJ1-5; a possible D gene is TRBD1 (5 bases). V shed 5 bases and J shed 4 bases, with 21 bases lying between them. Germline-derived CDR1 and CDR2 are SGHVS and FQNEAQ. The CDR3 sequence is 17 residues long.

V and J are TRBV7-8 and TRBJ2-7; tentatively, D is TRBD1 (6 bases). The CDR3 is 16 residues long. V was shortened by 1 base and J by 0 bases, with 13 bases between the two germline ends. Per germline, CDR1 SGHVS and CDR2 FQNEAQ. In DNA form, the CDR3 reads TGTGCCAGCAGCTTAGGACACAGGGTTAACTCCTACGAGCAGTACTTC. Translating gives CASSLGHRVNSYEQYF. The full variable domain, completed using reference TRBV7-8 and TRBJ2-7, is GAGVSQSPRYKVAKRGQDVALRCDPISGHVSLFWYQQALGQGPEFLTYFQNEAQLDKSGLPSDRFFAERPEGSVSTLKIQRTQQEDSAVYLCASSLGHRVNSYEQYFGPGTRLTVT.

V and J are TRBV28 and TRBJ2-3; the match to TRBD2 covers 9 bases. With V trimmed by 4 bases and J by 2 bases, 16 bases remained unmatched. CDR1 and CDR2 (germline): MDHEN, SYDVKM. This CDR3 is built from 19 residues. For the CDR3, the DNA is TGTGCCAGCAGTTCCACTTTGGTAGCGGGAGCAAAGGACACAGATACGCAGTATTTT. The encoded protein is CASSSTLVAGAKDTDTQYF.

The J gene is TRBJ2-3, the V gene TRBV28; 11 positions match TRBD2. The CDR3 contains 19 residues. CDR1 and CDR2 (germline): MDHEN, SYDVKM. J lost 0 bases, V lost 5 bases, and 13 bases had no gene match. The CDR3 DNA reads TGTGCCAGCAGTCCAACCACATTAGCGGGAGGGGCTAGCACAGATACGCAGTATTTT. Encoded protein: CASSPTTLAGGASTDTQYF.

CDR3 in amino acids: CASSANRGHEQYF. The CDR3 coding sequence is TGTGCCAGCAGTGCTAACAGGGGGCACGAGCAGTACTTC. J is TRBJ2-7 and V is TRBV28, with TRBD1 matching over 9 bases. This CDR3 has 13 amino acids. J was trimmed by 5 bases and V by 5 bases; bases with no gene match: 4. The germline CDR1 and CDR2 sequences are MDHEN and SYDVKM.

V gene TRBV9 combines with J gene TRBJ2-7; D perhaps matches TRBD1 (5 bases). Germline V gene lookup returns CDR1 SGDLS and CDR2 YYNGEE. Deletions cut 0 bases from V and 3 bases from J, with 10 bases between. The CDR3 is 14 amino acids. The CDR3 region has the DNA TGTGCCAGCAGCGTAGGGACAAGGGTCTACGAGCAGTACTTC. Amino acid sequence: CASSVGTRVYEQYF.

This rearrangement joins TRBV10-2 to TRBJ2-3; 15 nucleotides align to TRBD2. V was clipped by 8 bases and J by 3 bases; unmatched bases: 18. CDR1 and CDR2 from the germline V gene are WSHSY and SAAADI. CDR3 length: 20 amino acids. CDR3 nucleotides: TGCGCCAGCGGGGGGTTGGATTGGACTAGCGGGAGGGCCGGAACAGATACGCAGTATTTT. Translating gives CASGGLDWTSGRAGTDTQYF.

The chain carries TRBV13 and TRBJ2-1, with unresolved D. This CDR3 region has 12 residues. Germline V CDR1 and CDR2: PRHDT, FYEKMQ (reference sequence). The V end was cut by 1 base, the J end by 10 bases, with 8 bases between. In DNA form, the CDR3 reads TGTGCCAGCAGCTTAGCCGGACCAGAGCAGTTCTTC. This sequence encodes CASSLAGPEQFF.

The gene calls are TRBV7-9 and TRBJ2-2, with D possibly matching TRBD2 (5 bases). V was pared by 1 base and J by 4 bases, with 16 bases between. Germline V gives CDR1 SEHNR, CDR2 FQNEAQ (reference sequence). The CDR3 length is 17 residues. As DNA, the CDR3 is TGTGCCAGCAGCTTAGACCCGGGGTATGGGAGCACCGGGGAGCTGTTTTTT. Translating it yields CASSLDPGYGSTGELFF.

CDR3 bases: TGCAGTGCTATGACGGACGGTGAAGCTTTCTTT. It yields the protein CSAMTDGEAFF. The chain joins TRBV20-1 to TRBJ1-1, with D uncertain. From germline, CDR1 is DFQATT and CDR2 SNEGSKA (reference sequence). This CDR3 is 11 amino acids long. With 4 bases removed from V and 7 bases from J, the gap between germline ends came to 10 bases.

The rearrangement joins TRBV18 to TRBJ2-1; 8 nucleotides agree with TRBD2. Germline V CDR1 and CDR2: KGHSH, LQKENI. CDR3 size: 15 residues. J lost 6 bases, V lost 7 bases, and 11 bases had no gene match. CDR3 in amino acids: CASLKSGSNVNEQFF. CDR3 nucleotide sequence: TGTGCCAGCTTAAAAAGCGGGAGTAACGTCAATGAGCAGTTCTTC.

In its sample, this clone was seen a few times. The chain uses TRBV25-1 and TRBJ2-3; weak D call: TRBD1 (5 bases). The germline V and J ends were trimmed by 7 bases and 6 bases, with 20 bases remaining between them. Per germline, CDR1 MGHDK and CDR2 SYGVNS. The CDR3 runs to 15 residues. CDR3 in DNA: TGTGCCAGCACAGAGAGAGTAGCACAGGCGGATACGCAGTATTTT. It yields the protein CASTERVAQADTQYF.

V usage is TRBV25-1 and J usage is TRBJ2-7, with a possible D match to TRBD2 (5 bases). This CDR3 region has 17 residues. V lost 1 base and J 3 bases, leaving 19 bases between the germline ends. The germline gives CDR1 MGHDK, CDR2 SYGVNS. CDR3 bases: TGTGCCAGCAGTGAATTAGGACTCCCTTCGAATGTCTACGAGCAGTACTTC. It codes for CASSELGLPSNVYEQYF.

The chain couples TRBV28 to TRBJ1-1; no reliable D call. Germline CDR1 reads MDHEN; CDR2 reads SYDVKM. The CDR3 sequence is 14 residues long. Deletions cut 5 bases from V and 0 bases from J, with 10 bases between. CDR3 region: CASSLGVMNTEAFF. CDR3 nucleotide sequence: TGTGCCAGCAGTCTCGGAGTAATGAACACTGAAGCTTTCTTT.

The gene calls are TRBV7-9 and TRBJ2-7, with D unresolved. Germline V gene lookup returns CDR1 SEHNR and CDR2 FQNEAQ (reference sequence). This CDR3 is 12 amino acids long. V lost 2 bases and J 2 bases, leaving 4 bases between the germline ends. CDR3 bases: TGTGCCAGCAGCTTACTTCCCTACGAGCAGTACTTC. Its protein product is CASSLLPYEQYF.

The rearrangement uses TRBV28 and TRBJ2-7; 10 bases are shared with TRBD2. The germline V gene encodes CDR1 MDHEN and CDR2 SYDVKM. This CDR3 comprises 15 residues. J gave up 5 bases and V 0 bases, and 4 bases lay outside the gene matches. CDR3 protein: CASSLWRLAGNEQYF. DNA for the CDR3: TGTGCCAGCAGTTTATGGAGACTAGCGGGTAACGAGCAGTACTTC. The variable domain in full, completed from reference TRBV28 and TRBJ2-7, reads DVKVTQSSRYLVKRTGEKVFLECVQDMDHENMFWYRQDPGLGLRLIYFSYDVKMKEKGDIPEGYSVSREKKERFSLILESASTNQTSMYLCASSLWRLAGNEQYFGPGTRLTVT.

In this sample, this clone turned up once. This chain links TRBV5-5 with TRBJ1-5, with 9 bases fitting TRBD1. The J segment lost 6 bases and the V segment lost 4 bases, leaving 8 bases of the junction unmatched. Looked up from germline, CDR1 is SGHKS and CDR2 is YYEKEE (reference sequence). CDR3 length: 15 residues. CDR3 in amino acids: CASSLVGTGSQPQHF. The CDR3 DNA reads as TGTGCCAGCAGCCTGGTCGGGACAGGGAGTCAGCCCCAGCATTTT.

The CDR3 bases are TGCGCCAGCAGCCAAGGGTCGCTTTCCACTGAAGCTTTCTTT. Translating gives CASSQGSLSTEAFF. The V and J genes are TRBV4-1 and TRBJ1-1; D remains ambiguous. The V end lost 1 base, the J end lost 4 bases, and 10 bases lay between the germline ends. This CDR3 spans 14 amino acids. Germline V gene sequence: CDR1 MGHRA, CDR2 YSYEKL.

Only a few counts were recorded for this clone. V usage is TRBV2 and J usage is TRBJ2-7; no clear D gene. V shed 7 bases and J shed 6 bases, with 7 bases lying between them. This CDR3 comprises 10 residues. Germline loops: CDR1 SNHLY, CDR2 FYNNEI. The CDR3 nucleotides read TGTGCCAGCAAAGGTACCGAGCAGTACTTC. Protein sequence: CASKGTEQYF.

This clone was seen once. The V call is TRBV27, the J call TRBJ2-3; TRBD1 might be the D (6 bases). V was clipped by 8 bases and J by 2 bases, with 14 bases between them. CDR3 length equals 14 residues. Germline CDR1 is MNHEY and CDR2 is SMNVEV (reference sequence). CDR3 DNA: TGTGCCAGCGGCCGACAGGCGCTCACAGATACGCAGTATTTT. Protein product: CASGRQALTDTQYF.

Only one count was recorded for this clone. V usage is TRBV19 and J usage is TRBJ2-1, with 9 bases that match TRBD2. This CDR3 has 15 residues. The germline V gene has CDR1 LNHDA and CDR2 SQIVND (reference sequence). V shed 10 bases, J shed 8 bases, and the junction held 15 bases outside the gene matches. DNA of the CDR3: TGTGCCACCTCCCGACTAGCGGTATTCACGGATGAGCAGTTCTTC. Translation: CATSRLAVFTDEQFF. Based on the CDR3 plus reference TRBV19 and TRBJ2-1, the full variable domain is DGGITQSPKYLFRKEGQNVTLSCEQNLNHDAMYWYRQDPGQGLRLIYYSQIVNDFQKGDIAEGYSVSREKKESFPLTVTSAQKNPTAFYLCATSRLAVFTDEQFFGPGTRLTVL.

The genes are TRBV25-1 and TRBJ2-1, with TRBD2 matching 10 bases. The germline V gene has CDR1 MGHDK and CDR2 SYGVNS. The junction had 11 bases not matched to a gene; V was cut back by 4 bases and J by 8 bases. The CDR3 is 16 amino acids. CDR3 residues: CASSGGAGGEGDEQFF. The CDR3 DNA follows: TGTGCCAGCAGTGGGGGAGCGGGAGGGGAGGGCGATGAGCAGTTCTTC.

CDR3 amino acids: CASGYRDLPHEQFF. As DNA, the CDR3 is TGTGCCAGCGGATACCGGGATCTACCACATGAGCAGTTCTTC. The chain has TRBV28 and TRBJ2-1, with D possibly matching TRBD2 (5 bases). Germline CDR1 and CDR2: MDHEN and SYDVKM. The CDR3 contains 14 residues. V lost 8 bases to trimming and J lost 8 bases, with 19 bases between them.

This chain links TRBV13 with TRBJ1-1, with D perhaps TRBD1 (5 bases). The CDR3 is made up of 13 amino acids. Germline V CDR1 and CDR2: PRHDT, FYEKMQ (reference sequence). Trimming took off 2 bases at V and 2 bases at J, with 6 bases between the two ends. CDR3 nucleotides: TGTGCCAGCAGCTTACAGGGAAACACTGAAGCTTTCTTT. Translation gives CASSLQGNTEAFF.

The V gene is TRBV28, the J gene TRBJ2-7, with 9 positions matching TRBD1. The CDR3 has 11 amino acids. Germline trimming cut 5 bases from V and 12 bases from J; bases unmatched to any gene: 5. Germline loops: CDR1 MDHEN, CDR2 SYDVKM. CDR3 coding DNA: TGTGCCAGCAGTGCCACAGGGGGCAGGTACTTC. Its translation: CASSATGGRYF.